This T cell receptor beta chain originates from a study of beta chain features in type 1 diabetes. Whole-study results and caveats: Patients with type 1 diabetes showed fewer VDJ junction insertions and more deletions. TCRB CDR3s were moderately but significantly shorter in Type 1 diabetes patients in all four CD4+ subsets. A potential influence of HLA type upon TCRB rearrangement remained unresolved herein. In the patient group, naive, central memory and Treg TCRB repertoires seemed more alike than in the healthy donor group.

The CDR3 has 13 residues. The V and J ends lost 4 bases and 3 bases respectively, with 8 bases between them. The germline V gene has CDR1 SNHLY and CDR2 FYNNEI. In regard to this clone: Its target is unknown.

As every portion of the isolated RNA was reverse transcribed, the sequencing read expressed TCRB transcripts. This table comes from immunoSEQ multiplex PCR, and its TCRdb copy is limited to in-frame clones, with some not included. Of 15,000 to 19,000 clones in the sample, about three quarters are singletons; the top ten hold 2.5%. The receptor comes from a man younger than 40 with type 1 diabetes. Sequencing was performed on Tregs from blood. This rearrangement joins TRBV2 to TRBJ2-3; D unresolved. The DNA for the CDR3 is TGTGCCAGCAGTGCCCAGGTGACAGATACGCAGTATTTT. Translation gives CASSAQVTDTQYF.